A selection of T cell receptor beta chains follows, all from one sample in a study of blood T cells in healthy people across ages. TCRdb reprocessed the 5' RACE reads via MiXCR and lists one record per CDR3 protein. The table lists about 1,400,000 distinct CDR3 sequences, 59% of them singletons. The sequenced sample consisted of blood. Receptors were obtained from a man aged 18 to 35 in good health. CDR3s include the opening cysteine and the closing phenylalanine or tryptophan. D genes are given only for firm matches.

CDR3 length: 13; V gene: TRBV24-1; J gene: TRBJ1-1; D gene: .; CDR3 protein: CATRAEGSAEAFF
CDR3 length: 13; V gene: TRBV20-1; J gene: TRBJ1-5; D gene: .; CDR3 protein: CSATGPSNQPQHF
CDR3 length: 12; V gene: TRBV20-1; J gene: TRBJ2-3; D gene: .; CDR3 protein: CSARALGFTQYF
CDR3 length: 15; V gene: TRBV15; J gene: TRBJ2-3; D gene: TRBD2; CDR3 protein: CATSTREAGVDTQYF
CDR3 length: 14; V gene: TRBV7-9; J gene: .; D gene: TRBD1; CDR3 protein: CASSPSTGPLEQYF
CDR3 length: 14; V gene: TRBV29-1; J gene: TRBJ2-5; D gene: TRBD1; CDR3 protein: CSIRRQGGIETQYF
CDR3 length: 17; V gene: TRBV4-1; J gene: TRBJ2-7; D gene: .; CDR3 protein: CASSQDRGQGLTYEQYF
CDR3 length: 13; V gene: TRBV15; J gene: TRBJ1-5; D gene: .; CDR3 protein: CATSRGGEQPQHF
CDR3 length: 14; V gene: TRBV20-1; J gene: TRBJ1-2; D gene: .; CDR3 protein: CSARDYSQSVGYTF
CDR3 length: 16; V gene: TRBV4-1; J gene: TRBJ2-4; D gene: TRBD2; CDR3 protein: CASSPRLASSKNIQYF
CDR3 length: 15; V gene: TRBV15; J gene: TRBJ2-4; D gene: .; CDR3 protein: CATSRGGQGQNIQYF
CDR3 length: 16; V gene: TRBV27; J gene: TRBJ2-7; D gene: TRBD1; CDR3 protein: CASRLGAQGPLYEQYF
CDR3 length: 14; V gene: TRBV15; J gene: .; D gene: .; CDR3 protein: CATSRDQGTKTQYF
CDR3 length: 15; V gene: TRBV4-3; J gene: TRBJ2-4; D gene: TRBD1; CDR3 protein: CASSQLWTGKNIQYF
CDR3 length: 14; V gene: TRBV6-4; J gene: TRBJ1-2; D gene: .; CDR3 protein: CASRGVAGVGGYTF
CDR3 length: 16; V gene: TRBV18; J gene: TRBJ2-7; D gene: TRBD2; CDR3 protein: CASSLSSSGRGDEQYF
CDR3 length: 14; V gene: TRBV4-2; J gene: TRBJ2-5; D gene: .; CDR3 protein: CASSPDILKGTQYF
CDR3 length: 15; V gene: TRBV27; J gene: .; D gene: TRBD2; CDR3 protein: CASRAGTSGWNEQYF
CDR3 length: 16; V gene: TRBV12-3/TRBV12-4; J gene: TRBJ1-2; D gene: TRBD1; CDR3 protein: CASSLVTGGSGYGYTF
CDR3 length: 14; V gene: TRBV6-6; J gene: TRBJ1-4; D gene: .; CDR3 protein: CASSYGDSNEKLFF
CDR3 length: 16; V gene: TRBV9; J gene: TRBJ2-1; D gene: .; CDR3 protein: CASSVDRGSSYNEQFF
CDR3 length: 11; V gene: TRBV5-1; J gene: TRBJ2-1; D gene: .; CDR3 protein: CASALVNEQFF
CDR3 length: 12; V gene: TRBV29-1; J gene: TRBJ2-5; D gene: TRBD2; CDR3 protein: CSGLAGRETQYF
CDR3 length: 13; V gene: TRBV20-1; J gene: TRBJ2-5; D gene: TRBD1; CDR3 protein: CSASRTGGGEQYF
CDR3 length: 13; V gene: TRBV27; J gene: TRBJ1-1; D gene: .; CDR3 protein: CASSLDADTEAFF
CDR3 length: 14; V gene: TRBV20-1; J gene: TRBJ2-5; D gene: .; CDR3 protein: CSASLTGRGETQYF
CDR3 length: 12; V gene: TRBV5-1; J gene: TRBJ2-4; D gene: .; CDR3 protein: CASSPYGEEQYF
CDR3 length: 14; V gene: TRBV7-9; J gene: TRBJ2-7; D gene: .; CDR3 protein: CASSPPEQGYEQYF
CDR3 length: 16; V gene: TRBV28; J gene: TRBJ1-4; D gene: .; CDR3 protein: CASSLWQTSTNEKLFF
CDR3 length: 18; V gene: TRBV28; J gene: TRBJ1-4; D gene: .; CDR3 protein: CASSSATATWVTNEKLFF
CDR3 length: 13; V gene: TRBV5-1; J gene: TRBJ1-1; D gene: TRBD1; CDR3 protein: CASSLRTGTEAFF
CDR3 length: 13; V gene: TRBV5-6; J gene: TRBJ2-7; D gene: .; CDR3 protein: CASSLAASTEQYF
CDR3 length: 14; V gene: TRBV2; J gene: TRBJ1-5; D gene: .; CDR3 protein: CASSVRVANQPQHF
CDR3 length: 13; V gene: TRBV6-5; J gene: TRBJ1-2; D gene: TRBD1; CDR3 protein: CASSDQGAEGYTF
CDR3 length: 13; V gene: TRBV5-1; J gene: TRBJ2-7; D gene: .; CDR3 protein: CASSWSTAYEQYF
CDR3 length: 13; V gene: TRBV12-3/TRBV12-4; J gene: TRBJ1-2; D gene: TRBD1; CDR3 protein: CATKETGVYGYTF
CDR3 length: 15; V gene: TRBV11-2; J gene: TRBJ2-1; D gene: TRBD2; CDR3 protein: CASSFSSGRYNEQFF
CDR3 length: 14; V gene: TRBV29-1; J gene: TRBJ1-2; D gene: .; CDR3 protein: CSVDKDRSSDGYTF
CDR3 length: 12; V gene: TRBV7-9; J gene: TRBJ2-1; D gene: .; CDR3 protein: CASSIGLGEQFF
CDR3 length: 11; V gene: TRBV20-1; J gene: TRBJ2-1; D gene: .; CDR3 protein: CSARATNEQFF
CDR3 length: 16; V gene: TRBV20-1; J gene: TRBJ2-3; D gene: TRBD2; CDR3 protein: CSASPSGTPGTDTQYF
CDR3 length: 19; V gene: TRBV7-9; J gene: TRBJ2-6; D gene: TRBD1; CDR3 protein: CAGSSILGQDPSGANVLTF
CDR3 length: 15; V gene: TRBV27; J gene: TRBJ2-5; D gene: .; CDR3 protein: CASSLQQGTQETQYF
CDR3 length: 12; V gene: TRBV20-1; J gene: TRBJ2-5; D gene: .; CDR3 protein: CSARRDRVGQYF
CDR3 length: 15; V gene: TRBV20-1; J gene: .; D gene: .; CDR3 protein: CSAPPSLTSGETQYF
CDR3 length: 15; V gene: TRBV11-2; J gene: TRBJ2-7; D gene: TRBD1; CDR3 protein: CASSSHRDRGYEQYF
CDR3 length: 16; V gene: TRBV4-1; J gene: TRBJ1-2; D gene: .; CDR3 protein: CASSPIETGINYGYTF
CDR3 length: 15; V gene: TRBV20-1; J gene: TRBJ2-5; D gene: TRBD1; CDR3 protein: CSARLPGQKLETQYF
CDR3 length: 13; V gene: TRBV29-1; J gene: TRBJ2-4; D gene: .; CDR3 protein: CSVEPRDINIQYF
CDR3 length: 17; V gene: TRBV11-2; J gene: TRBJ2-5; D gene: .; CDR3 protein: CASSLDTQIWDKETQYF
CDR3 length: 16; V gene: TRBV7-9; J gene: TRBJ2-5; D gene: .; CDR3 protein: CASSLGGQGIQETQYF
CDR3 length: 15; V gene: TRBV3-1; J gene: TRBJ2-7; D gene: .; CDR3 protein: CASSQGNFGLYEQYF
CDR3 length: 15; V gene: TRBV3-1; J gene: .; D gene: .; CDR3 protein: CASSPVGLTGYEQYF
CDR3 length: 16; V gene: TRBV29-1; J gene: TRBJ2-7; D gene: TRBD1; CDR3 protein: CSVEVGDRGLSYEQYF
CDR3 length: 16; V gene: TRBV2; J gene: TRBJ2-7; D gene: TRBD1; CDR3 protein: CASSVNRDRGRYEQYF
CDR3 length: 18; V gene: TRBV12-3/TRBV12-4; J gene: TRBJ1-2; D gene: TRBD1; CDR3 protein: CASSLEWGQGGQGYGYTF
CDR3 length: 15; V gene: TRBV27; J gene: .; D gene: .; CDR3 protein: CASSFVTSKCREQYF
CDR3 length: 14; V gene: TRBV2; J gene: TRBJ2-5; D gene: .; CDR3 protein: CASSVSGYQETQYF